Listed below are T cell receptor beta chains from one sample, sequenced in a study of T cell changes during pregnancy in multiple sclerosis. Assay used: immunoSEQ multiplex PCR; TCRdb lists only in-frame clones, some missing. This table holds over 10,000 clones, about 91% found once. Sequences were derived from CD8+ T cells from peripheral blood mononuclear cells, sampled in the second trimester of pregnancy. All receptors derive from a female donor in good health, enrolled as a control in a pregnancy study. Each CDR3 is given with its conserved first and last residue. Fields, in order: D gene, V gene, clone size, J gene, CDR3 DNA, CDR3 protein. D genes are given only for firm matches. The size field is filled for only some rows; it gives once, few, many or a size class.

>NA|TRBV7-9|NA|TRBJ2-7
TGTGCCAGCAGCTTAGATCAGACCTACGAGCAGTACTTC
CASSLDQTYEQYF
>TRBD1|TRBV6-4|once|TRBJ2-1
TGTGCCAGCAGTGAGGGGGCGGGACAGGGGAACAATGAGCAGTTCTTC
CASSEGAGQGNNEQFF
>NA|TRBV7-9|NA|TRBJ2-7
TGTGCCAGCCGCCAGGAGGGGCGCTACGAGCAGTACTTC
CASRQEGRYEQYF
>TRBD1|TRBV27|NA|TRBJ1-2
TGTGCCAGCAGACGACAGGGTAACTATGGCTACACCTTC
CASRRQGNYGYTF
>NA|TRBV27|NA|TRBJ2-2
TGTGCCAGCAGTTACACGTTCACCGGGGAGCTGTTTTTT
CASSYTFTGELFF
>NA|TRBV29-1|NA|TRBJ1-1
TGCAGCGTTGTCGTAGGGGACACTGAAGCTTTCTTT
CSVVVGDTEAFF
>NA|TRBV4-3|NA|TRBJ2-7
TGCGCCAGCAGCCAGCGCGGCCCTCGGACCTACGAGCAGTACTTC
CASSQRGPRTYEQYF
>TRBD1|TRBV7-9|NA|TRBJ2-7
TGTGCCAGCAGCCGCCCGGGACAGGGGAGCTACGAGCAGTACTTC
CASSRPGQGSYEQYF
>TRBD2|TRBV19|NA|TRBJ2-2
TGTGCCAGTAGTCCACTAGCGGGAGGTCACACCGGGGAGCTGTTTTTT
CASSPLAGGHTGELFF
>TRBD2|TRBV6-4|NA|TRBJ2-1
TGTGCCAGCAGTGAGCGGGAGGGCTCCTACAATGAGCAGTTCTTC
CASSEREGSYNEQFF
>NA|TRBV7-2|NA|TRBJ2-5
TGTGCCAGCAGCTTAGACAGGGAGGAGACCCAGTACTTC
CASSLDREETQYF